This T cell receptor beta chain was sequenced for a study of OX40 agonist ivuxolimab in advanced cancers. Study-wide background: Head and neck, renal cell, melanoma or hepatocellular carcinoma were the cancers that dose-escalation patients had. The mean age was around 56 years, ranging from about 20 to 85, with approximately 85% of participants male.

Regarding this clone: Antigen specificity is unknown.

The data were produced by immunoSEQ multiplex PCR, yet TCRdb's version contains in-frame clones alone and is incomplete. The data contain roughly 7,000 clones, just over 85% of them singletons. Between the trimmed V and J ends, which lost 3 bases and 4 bases, there was a span of 7 bases. CDR1 and CDR2 from the germline V gene are SNHLY and FYNNEI. The CDR3 consists of 12 residues. Whole-study findings and limits: It was also the case that some nonresponders had low normalized T-cell clonal expansion. Expanded clones belonging to CD8+ T cells outnumbered, on average, those of CD4+.

The gene calls are TRBV2 and TRBJ2-7; D remains unclear. This clonotype was obtained from an adult with an advanced solid tumor such as melanoma, head and neck, liver or kidney cancer. The source was CD4+ or CD8+ T cells sorted from blood, collected in a trial of the OX40 agonist ivuxolimab. The DNA of the CDR3 is TGTGCCAGCAGTGAGTTGGGGTACGAGCAGTACTTC. This encodes CASSELGYEQYF.